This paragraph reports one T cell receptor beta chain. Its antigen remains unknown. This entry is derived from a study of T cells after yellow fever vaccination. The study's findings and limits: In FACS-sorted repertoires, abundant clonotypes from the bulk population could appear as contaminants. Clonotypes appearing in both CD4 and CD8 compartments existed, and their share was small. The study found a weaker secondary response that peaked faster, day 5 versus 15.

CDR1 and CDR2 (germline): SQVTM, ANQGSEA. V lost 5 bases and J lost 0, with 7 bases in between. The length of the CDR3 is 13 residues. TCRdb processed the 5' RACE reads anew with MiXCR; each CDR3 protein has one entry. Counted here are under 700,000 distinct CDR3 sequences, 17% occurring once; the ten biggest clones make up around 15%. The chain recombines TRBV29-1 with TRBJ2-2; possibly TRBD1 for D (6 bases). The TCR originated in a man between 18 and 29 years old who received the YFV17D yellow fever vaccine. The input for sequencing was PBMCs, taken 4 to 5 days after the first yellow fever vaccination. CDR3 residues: CSVRTANTGELFF. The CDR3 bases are TGCAGCGTTAGGACAGCGAACACCGGGGAGCTGTTTTTT.